This T cell receptor beta chain was obtained from a study of OX40 agonist ivuxolimab in advanced cancers. Study summary: Patients were 65% to 85% male with ages about 23 to 90, mean 60. Eligibility admitted prior anti-PD-1, anti-PD-L1 or anti-CTLA-4 therapy; around 42% had some.

The CDR3 spans 15 residues. CDR1 and CDR2 (germline): SGHNT, YENEEA. The junction had 8 bases not matched to a gene; V was cut back by 3 bases and J by 8 bases. TCRdb's copy holds only in-frame clones and misses some; the assay was immunoSEQ multiplex PCR. The data contain under 40,000 clones, roughly 80% of them singletons. Points on this clone: The target antigen is unknown.

Study-wide results and limits: Clonal expansion from baseline to week 6 occurred in both CD4+ and CD8+ T cells.

The sampling schedule covered blood at baseline, cycle 4 day 1, and cycle 7 day 1. The material sequenced was CD4+ or CD8+ T cells sorted from blood, taken in a trial of the OX40 agonist ivuxolimab. The V and J genes are TRBV11-3 and TRBJ2-1, with 9 bases fitting TRBD1. The source of this sequence is an adult with an advanced solid tumor such as melanoma, head and neck, liver or kidney cancer. The CDR3 bases are TGTGCCAGCAGCTTCGGACAGGGGCGCGCGGATGAGCAGTTCTTC. It is translated as CASSFGQGRADEQFF.